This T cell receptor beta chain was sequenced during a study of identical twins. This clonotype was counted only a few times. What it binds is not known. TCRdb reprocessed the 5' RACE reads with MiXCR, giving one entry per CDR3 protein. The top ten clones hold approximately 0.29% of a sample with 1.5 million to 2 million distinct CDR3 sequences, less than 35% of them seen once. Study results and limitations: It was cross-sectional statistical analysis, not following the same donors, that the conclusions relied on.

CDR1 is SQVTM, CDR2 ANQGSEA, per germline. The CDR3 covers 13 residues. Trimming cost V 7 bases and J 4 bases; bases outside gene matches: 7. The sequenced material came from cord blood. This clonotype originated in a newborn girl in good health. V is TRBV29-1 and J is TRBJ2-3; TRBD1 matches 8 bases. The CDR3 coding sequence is TGCAGCGGGAGGGCAGGGGGCGCAGATACGCAGTATTTT. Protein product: CSGRAGGADTQYF.